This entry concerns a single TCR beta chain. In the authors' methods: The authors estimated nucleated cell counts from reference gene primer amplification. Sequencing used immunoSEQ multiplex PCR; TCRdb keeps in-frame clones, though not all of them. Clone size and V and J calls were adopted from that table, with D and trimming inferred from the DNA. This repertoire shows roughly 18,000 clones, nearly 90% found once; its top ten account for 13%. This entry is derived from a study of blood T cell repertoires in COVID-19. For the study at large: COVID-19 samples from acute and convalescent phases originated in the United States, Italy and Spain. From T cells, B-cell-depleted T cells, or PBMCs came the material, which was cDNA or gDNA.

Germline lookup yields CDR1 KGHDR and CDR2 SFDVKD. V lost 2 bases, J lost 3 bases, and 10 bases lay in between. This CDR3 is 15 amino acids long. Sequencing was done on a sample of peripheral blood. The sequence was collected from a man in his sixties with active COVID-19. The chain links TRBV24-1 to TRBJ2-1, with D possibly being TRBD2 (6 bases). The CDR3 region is CATSDWGGNYNEQFF. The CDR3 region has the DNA TGTGCCACCAGTGATTGGGGCGGGAACTACAATGAGCAGTTCTTC.